Here is one T cell receptor beta chain with its context. The CDR3 consists of 15 residues. The V end lost 7 bases, the J end lost 8 bases, and 20 bases lay between the germline ends. From germline, CDR1 is MNHEY and CDR2 SMNVEV (reference sequence). This entry is derived from a study of blood T cell repertoires in COVID-19. Sequencing used immunoSEQ multiplex PCR; TCRdb keeps in-frame clones, though not all of them. Of around 160,000 clones in the sample, roughly 87% are singletons; the top ten hold roughly 4%. This receptor was taken from a woman aged 40 to 49 who had been exposed to COVID-19. The chain is built from TRBV27 and TRBJ1-4, with D possibly TRBD1 on 5 matching bases. The sample was PBMCs or T cells enriched from blood (not recorded which). CDR3 sequence reads: CASTMTRDFHEKLFF. CDR3 DNA: TGTGCCAGCACAATGACCCGGGACTTTCACGAAAAACTGTTTTTT.